Sequencing of this T cell receptor beta chain was carried out in a study of quantifying T cell responses using KT2 cells. At the level of the study: TCR alpha and beta constant-region primers primed reverse transcription of RNA.

Different KT2-to-PBMC ratios were created with a constant PBMC count. After removal of 0 bases from V and 5 bases from J, the junction contained 10 bases not matched to a gene. Germline V gene sequence: CDR1 LGHDT, CDR2 YNNKEL (reference sequence). This CDR3 spans 17 amino acids. This clonotype was seen only a few times. An oligo carrying a UMI was ligated to the cDNA 3' end. The first PCR ran 3 to 5 cycles with an equimolar RC1.1 and RC1.2 beta primer mix. TCRdb re-derived calls from the UMI-ligation and nested PCR reads in MiXCR, one entry per CDR3 protein. The table lists about 33,000 distinct CDR3 sequences, 10% to 13% of them singletons, with about 9.5% in the top ten.

The V call is TRBV3-1, the J call TRBJ1-1, with 9 nucleotides matching TRBD1. The specimen was PBMCs spiked with cells of the T cell clone KT2. This receptor was obtained from a human donor. In DNA, the CDR3 is TGTGCCAGCAGCCAAGAGAGGGGGACAGGGTCGAGTACTGAAGCTTTCTTT. Amino acids: CASSQERGTGSSTEAFF.